The next 18 T cell receptor beta chains were all read from a single sample in a study of blood T cells in healthy people across ages. Primers used in a second PCR of roughly 6 to 11 cycles were a sample-barcoded 5' primer and a J-beta primer mix. TCRdb called the 5' RACE reads again in MiXCR, with one record for every CDR3 protein. Found here are around 990,000 distinct CDR3 sequences, approximately 38% of them singletons; the top ten hold about an eighth. Sequencing was done on a sample of blood. The receptors stem from a man between 18 and 35 years old in good health.

The chain has TRBV7-2 and TRBJ2-5, with 9 bases matching TRBD2. With V trimmed by 7 bases and J by 4 bases, 10 bases remained unmatched. CDR1 and CDR2 (germline): SGHTA, FQGNSA. The CDR3 runs to 15 residues. Here the CDR3 reads CASTREGRGSETQYF. Here the CDR3 DNA reads TGTGCCAGCACGCGGGAGGGCAGGGGATCAGAGACCCAGTACTTC.

This chain connects TRBV12-3 or TRBV12-4 to TRBJ1-1, with no clear D. The CDR3 spans 14 residues. Trimming pared 2 bases from V and 5 bases from J, leaving 12 bases between. Written as DNA, the CDR3 is TGTGCCAGCAGTTTAAGGGAGGTAAGGACTGAAGCTTTCTTT. This gives the protein CASSLREVRTEAFF.

V usage is TRBV20-1 and J usage is TRBJ2-5; D is uncertain. Per the germline V gene, CDR1 is DFQATT and CDR2 is SNEGSKA (reference sequence). V lost 2 bases and J lost 11, with 30 bases in between. The CDR3 spans 17 residues. The CDR3 here is CSARLADLRVSYNEQYF. The CDR3 bases are TGCAGTGCTAGATTAGCCGACCTCCGGGTCTCCTACAATGAGCAGTACTTC.

V is TRBV5-1 and J is TRBJ2-7, with D maybe TRBD2 (6 bases). The better agreement between TRBJ2-5 and the DNA end casts doubt on the J call. There are 15 residues in the CDR3. The germline CDR1 and CDR2 sequences are SGHRS and YFSETQ. CDR3 nucleotide sequence: TGCGCCAGCAGCTTGACGGGACTCCAGGCGGAGACCCAGTACTTC. This sequence encodes CASSLTGLQAETQYF.

J is TRBJ2-1 and V is TRBV7-9; D is perhaps TRBD1 (6 bases). Trimming removed 5 bases from V and 13 bases from J, with 12 bases in between. CDR3 length: 11 residues. Germline assignment: CDR1 SEHNR and CDR2 FQNEAQ (reference sequence). As DNA, the CDR3 is TGTGCCAGCAGCATACGGACAGAACAGTTCTTC. The encoded protein is CASSIRTEQFF.

The chain links TRBV29-1 to TRBJ1-1, with D possibly TRBD1 on 5 matching bases. The CDR3 is made up of 14 amino acids. V was clipped by 1 base and J by 12 bases, with 21 bases between them. Germline CDR1 and CDR2: SQVTM and ANQGSEA. DNA of the CDR3: TGCAGCGTTGAAGTAGGAGGAATGGGAGAGGGGACTTTCTTT. Its protein is CSVEVGGMGEGTFF.

The chain uses TRBV4-3 and TRBJ2-7, with 10 nucleotides matching TRBD2. Losses at the gene ends were 0 bases for V and 7 bases for J; bases not matched to a gene: 6. Germline V gene data show CDR1 as LGHNA and CDR2 as YSLEER. CDR3 length: 15 amino acids. The CDR3 sequence: CASSQDSSGGNEQYF. The CDR3 DNA reads as TGCGCCAGCAGCCAAGATTCTAGCGGGGGCAATGAGCAGTACTTC.

Details on this clonotype: At one end, the junction sequence differs from germline, possibly due to a read error. The gene calls are TRBV3-1 and TRBJ2-4, with 8 bases fitting TRBD1. With the DNA end fitting TRBJ2-7 better, the J assignment may be wrong. CDR3 length: 14 amino acids. Germline V gene sequence: CDR1 LGHDT, CDR2 YNNKEL (reference sequence). CDR3 region: CASGQGQGSYEQYF. The CDR3 DNA reads TGTGCCAGCGGCCAAGGACAGGGTAGTTACGAGCAGTACTTC.

The gene calls are TRBV19 and TRBJ1-2, with a weak D call TRBD1 (5 bases). Per germline, CDR1 LNHDA and CDR2 SQIVND (reference sequence). The CDR3 covers 14 residues. Deletions cut 7 bases from V and 0 bases from J, with 12 bases between. In nucleotides, the CDR3 is TGTGCCAGTAAGGAAACAGGATCTAACTATGGCTACACCTTC. Translated, it gives CASKETGSNYGYTF.

The chain links TRBV6-5 to TRBJ2-1; 8 bases agree with TRBD1. Germline CDR1 reads MNHEY; CDR2 reads SVGAGI. The CDR3 is 16 residues long. The V and J ends lost 7 bases and 8 bases, in that order; junction bases with no gene match: 16. In DNA, the CDR3 is TGTGCCAGCACTAGCCCCGCAGGGGGCTATGAGGATGAGCAGTTCTTC. Protein product: CASTSPAGGYEDEQFF.

V is TRBV7-8 and J is TRBJ1-1; unclear D gene. Germline CDR1 reads SGHVS; CDR2 reads FQNEAQ. V was trimmed by 5 bases and J by 8 bases, leaving 30 bases between them. The CDR3 spans 18 residues. DNA for the CDR3: TGTGCCAGCAGCCTGATAGGGAACTTTAATCGTGGACGGGGAGAAGCTTTCTTT. This encodes CASSLIGNFNRGRGEAFF.

This clonotype appeared once. This chain uses TRBV6-6 with TRBJ1-2; 9 nucleotides agree with TRBD1. Germline CDR1 is MNHNY and CDR2 is SVGAGI (reference sequence). With 6 bases clipped from V and 10 bases from J, the junction kept 6 bases outside the gene matches. CDR3 length equals 12 residues. The CDR3 coding sequence is TGTGCCAGCAGACCGGGACAGGGACTCTACACCTTC. This codes for CASRPGQGLYTF.

This rearrangement joins TRBV6-6 to TRBJ2-3; 7 bases are a match to TRBD2. This CDR3 is built from 13 residues. The V segment lost 10 bases and the J segment 4 bases; nucleotides outside the gene matches: 8. The germline V gene has CDR1 MNHNY and CDR2 SVGAGI (reference sequence). The CDR3 reads CATELGRADTQYF. The DNA of the CDR3 is TGTGCCACCGAGCTGGGGAGGGCAGATACGCAGTATTTT.

This rearrangement joins TRBV27 to TRBJ1-6, with D perhaps matching TRBD1 (6 bases). Trimming left V 8 bases short and J 0 bases short, with 11 bases between. The CDR3 covers 15 residues. Germline loops: CDR1 MNHEY, CDR2 SMNVEV (reference sequence). The CDR3 loop reads CASASDSSYNSPLHF. The CDR3 DNA is TGTGCCAGCGCCTCGGACAGCTCCTATAATTCACCCCTCCACTTT.

This clonotype was picked up a small number of times. The V call is TRBV20-1, the J call TRBJ2-7; 8 bases are a match to TRBD2. Germline V gene lookup returns CDR1 DFQATT and CDR2 SNEGSKA (reference sequence). Unmatched junction bases numbered 4, after V lost 7 bases and J lost 2 bases. CDR3 length: 12 amino acids. The CDR3 loop reads CSGAGGPYEQYF. The CDR3 DNA is TGCAGTGGGGCGGGGGGACCCTACGAGCAGTACTTC.

V is TRBV7-3 and J is TRBJ1-6, with D unresolved. The CDR3 sequence is 15 residues long. V gave up 1 base and J gave up 7 bases, with 11 bases separating them. Looked up from germline, CDR1 is SGHTA and CDR2 is FQGTGA. CDR3 protein: CASSLNVRGNSPLHF. For the CDR3, the DNA is TGTGCCAGCAGCTTAAACGTGAGAGGCAATTCACCCCTCCACTTT.

This clonotype showed up just a few times. The J gene is TRBJ1-1, the V gene TRBV27, with 9 bases fitting TRBD1. CDR3 length equals 16 residues. V lost 2 bases and J lost 0; bases outside the gene matches: 4. CDR1 is MNHEY and CDR2 is SMNVEV in the germline V gene (reference sequence). The CDR3: CASSLKGTGLNTEAFF. Written as DNA, the CDR3 is TGTGCCAGCAGTTTAAAAGGGACAGGGCTGAACACTGAAGCTTTCTTT.

The chain is built from TRBV20-1 and TRBJ2-7; unclear D gene. The better agreement between TRBJ2-5 and the DNA end casts doubt on the J call. Germline CDR1 reads DFQATT; CDR2 reads SNEGSKA (reference sequence). CDR3 length equals 11 residues. The CDR3 bases are TGCAGTGCTAGTGGCGACCGGACCCAGTACTTC. Amino acid sequence: CSASGDRTQYF.